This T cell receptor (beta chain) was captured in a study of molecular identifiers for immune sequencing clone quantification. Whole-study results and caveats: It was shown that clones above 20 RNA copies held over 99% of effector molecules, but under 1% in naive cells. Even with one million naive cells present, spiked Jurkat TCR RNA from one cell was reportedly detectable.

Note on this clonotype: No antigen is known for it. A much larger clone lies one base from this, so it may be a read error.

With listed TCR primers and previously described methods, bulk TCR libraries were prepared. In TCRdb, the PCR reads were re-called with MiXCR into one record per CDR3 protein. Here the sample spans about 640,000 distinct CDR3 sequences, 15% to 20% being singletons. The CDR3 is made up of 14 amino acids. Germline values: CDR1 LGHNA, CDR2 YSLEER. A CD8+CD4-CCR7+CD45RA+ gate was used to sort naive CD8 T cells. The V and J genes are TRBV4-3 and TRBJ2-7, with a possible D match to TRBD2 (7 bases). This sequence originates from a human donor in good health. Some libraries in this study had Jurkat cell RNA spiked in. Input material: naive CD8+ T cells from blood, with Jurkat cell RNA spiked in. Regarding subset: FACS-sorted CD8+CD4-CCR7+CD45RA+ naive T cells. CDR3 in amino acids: CASSQGTGGGEQCF. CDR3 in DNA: TGCGCCAGCAGCCAAGGGACGGGCGGGGGCGAGCAGTGCTTC.